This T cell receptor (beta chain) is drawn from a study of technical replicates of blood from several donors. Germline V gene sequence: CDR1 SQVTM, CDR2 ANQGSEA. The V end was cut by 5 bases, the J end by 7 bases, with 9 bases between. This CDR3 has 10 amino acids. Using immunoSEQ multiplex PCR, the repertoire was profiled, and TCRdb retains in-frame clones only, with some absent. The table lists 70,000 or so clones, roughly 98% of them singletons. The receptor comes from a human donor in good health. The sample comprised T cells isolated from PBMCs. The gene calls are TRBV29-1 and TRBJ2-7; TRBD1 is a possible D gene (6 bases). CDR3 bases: TGCAGCGTTCAGGGGAGAGAGCAGTACTTC. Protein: CSVQGREQYF.